This TCR beta chain was sequenced in a study of control samples from healthy donors and cancer patients. This CDR3 region has 16 residues. V gave up 1 base and J gave up 4 bases; unmatched junction bases: 5. CDR1 and CDR2 from the germline V gene are LNHDA and SQIVND (reference sequence). Sequencing used immunoSEQ multiplex PCR; TCRdb keeps in-frame clones, though not all of them. Of 120,000 or so clones in the sample, about 89% were seen once. The chain is built from TRBV19 and TRBJ2-1; TRBD2 aligns across 9 bases. Material: blood. The receptor's source is a woman aged 18-29 years in good health. CDR3 loop: CASSIALAGTYNEQFF. In nucleotides, the CDR3 is TGTGCCAGTAGTATAGCGCTAGCGGGAACATACAATGAGCAGTTCTTC.